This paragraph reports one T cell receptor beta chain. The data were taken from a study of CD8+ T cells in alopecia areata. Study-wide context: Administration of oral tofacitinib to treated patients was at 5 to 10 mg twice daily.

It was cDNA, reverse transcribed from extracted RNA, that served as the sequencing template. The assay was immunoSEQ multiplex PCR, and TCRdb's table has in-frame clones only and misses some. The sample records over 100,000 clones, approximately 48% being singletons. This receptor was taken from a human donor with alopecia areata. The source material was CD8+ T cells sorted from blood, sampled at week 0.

CDR3 in amino acids: CAGEGWNTEAFF. CDR3 in DNA: TGTGCCGGCGAGGGCTGGAACACTGAAGCTTTCTTT. The rearrangement links TRBV30 to TRBJ1-1; D gene uncertain. This CDR3 is 12 amino acids long. Deletions cut 8 bases from V and 1 base from J, with 11 bases between. Germline CDR1 is GTSNPN and CDR2 is SVGIG (reference sequence). The complete variable domain, with remaining parts taken from reference TRBV30 and TRBJ1-1, reads SQTIHQWPATLVQPVGSPLSLECTVEGTSNPNLYWYRQAAGRGLQLLFYSVGIGQISSEVPQNLSASRPQDRQFILSSKKLLLSDSGFYLCAGEGWNTEAFFGQGTRLTVV.